The sequence of this TCR beta chain was determined in a study of cytomegalovirus exposure and HLA in healthy donors. The study ran its PCR with 60 Vbeta and 13 Jbeta primers. Measured with immunoSEQ multiplex PCR; TCRdb has only the in-frame clones, and not every one. The sample has more than 85,000 clones; approximately 77% are singletons. Germline V lookup: CDR1 SEHNR, CDR2 FQNEAQ (reference sequence). The V and J ends lost 1 base and 4 bases, in that order; junction bases with no gene match: 5. This CDR3 is 15 amino acids long. In its sample, this clone was seen a few times. Input material: PBMCs. The J gene is TRBJ2-5, the V gene TRBV7-9; 8 bases line up with TRBD1. This TCR was sampled from a female donor in good health and CMV-seronegative. The CDR3 is CASSLVNTGGETQYF. DNA for the CDR3: TGTGCCAGCAGCTTAGTTAATACAGGGGGAGAGACCCAGTACTTC.